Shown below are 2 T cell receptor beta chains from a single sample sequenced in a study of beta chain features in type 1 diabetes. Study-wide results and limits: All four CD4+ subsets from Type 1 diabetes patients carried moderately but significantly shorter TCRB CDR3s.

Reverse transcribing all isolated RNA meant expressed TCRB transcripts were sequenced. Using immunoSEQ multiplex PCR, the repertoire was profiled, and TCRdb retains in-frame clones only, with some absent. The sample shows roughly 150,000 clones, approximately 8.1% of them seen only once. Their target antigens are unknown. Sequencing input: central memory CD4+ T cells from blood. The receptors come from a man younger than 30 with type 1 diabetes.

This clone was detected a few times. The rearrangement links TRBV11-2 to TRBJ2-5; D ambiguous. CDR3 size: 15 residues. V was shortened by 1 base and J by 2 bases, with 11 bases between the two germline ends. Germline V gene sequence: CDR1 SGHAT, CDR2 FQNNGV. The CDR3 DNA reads TGTGCCAGCAGCTTAGGAGTGGTCGTACAAGAGACCCAGTACTTC. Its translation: CASSLGVVVQETQYF.

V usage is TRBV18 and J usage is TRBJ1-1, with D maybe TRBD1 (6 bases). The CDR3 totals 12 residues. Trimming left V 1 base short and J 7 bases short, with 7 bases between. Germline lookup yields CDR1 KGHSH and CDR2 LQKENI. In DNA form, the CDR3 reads TGTGCCAGCTCACCACAGGACAGTGAAGCTTTCTTT. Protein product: CASSPQDSEAFF. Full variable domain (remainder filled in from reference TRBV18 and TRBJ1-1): NAGVMQNPRHLVRRRGQEARLRCSPMKGHSHVYWYRQLPEEGLKFMVYLQKENIIDESGMPKERFSAEFPKEGPSILRIQQVVRGDSAAYFCASSPQDSEAFFGQGTRLTVV.